These 24 T cell receptor beta chains were sequenced from one sample in a study of human thymus T cells (dated by TCRdb to 2018 to 2021). Library construction relied on the immunoSEQ multiplex PCR assay. Here the immuneACCESS table is served through TCRdb, limited to in-frame sequences with V and J called. Missing clones are a known gap in these copies; in checked studies unresolved V genes cover under half, and the rest lacks a known reason. In all, the sample holds some 57,000 clones, and approximately 95% of those were seen once. Approximately 5.9% of the sample lies in the top ten. The source material was blood. All receptors derive from a boy younger than two with a congenital heart defect but otherwise immunologically healthy.

The chain couples TRBV6-6 to TRBJ2-7; possible D gene TRBD2, 7 bases. The CDR3 loop spans 15 amino acids. The V end was cut by 5 bases, the J end by 0 bases, with 14 bases between. Germline CDR1 MNHNY, CDR2 SVGAGI (reference sequence). CDR3 sequence (DNA): TGTGCCAGCAGTCCCCAAGGGGGGGCCTCCTACGAGCAGTACTTC. Its translation: CASSPQGGASYEQYF.

This clone was detected once. The chain is built from TRBV7-9 and TRBJ2-3; D remains unclear. Between the trimmed V and J ends, which lost 2 bases and 0 bases, there was a span of 6 bases. CDR3 length equals 14 residues. Germline V gene lookup returns CDR1 SEHNR and CDR2 FQNEAQ (reference sequence). CDR3 coding DNA: TGTGCCAGCAGCTTATTAGGGAGCACAGATACGCAGTATTTT. The encoded protein is CASSLLGSTDTQYF. Full variable domain (outside the CDR3, taken from reference TRBV7-9 and TRBJ2-3): DTGVSQNPRHKITKRGQNVTFRCDPISEHNRLYWYRQTLGQGPEFLTYFQNEAQLEKSRLLSDRFSAERPKGSFSTLEIQRTEQGDSAMYLCASSLLGSTDTQYFGPGTRLTVL.

The genes are TRBV7-3 and TRBJ2-1; 7 bases fit TRBD2. V gave up 1 base and J gave up 0 bases; unmatched junction bases: 0. This CDR3 contains 15 residues. CDR1 is SGHTA, CDR2 FQGTGA, per germline. The DNA for the CDR3 is TGTGCCAGCAGCTTAAGCGGGGGCTCCTACAATGAGCAGTTCTTC. Residues: CASSLSGGSYNEQFF.

The chain has TRBV10-3 and TRBJ2-3; 11 bases match TRBD2. The V gene's germline CDR1 is ENHRY and CDR2 SYGVKD. The CDR3 is 17 residues long. With 0 bases clipped from V and 9 bases from J, the junction kept 11 bases outside the gene matches. The CDR3 sequence: CAISESITSGRMKTQYF. Here the CDR3 DNA reads TGTGCCATCAGTGAGTCCATAACTAGCGGGAGAATGAAGACGCAGTATTTT.

V usage is TRBV10-3 and J usage is TRBJ2-1; 11 bases agree with TRBD2. V was clipped by 3 bases and J by 7 bases; unmatched bases: 11. CDR1 and CDR2 (germline): ENHRY, SYGVKD. The CDR3 extends over 17 amino acids. Here the CDR3 reads CAISDPGLAGMWNEQFF. CDR3 DNA sequence: TGTGCCATCAGTGATCCCGGACTAGCGGGTATGTGGAATGAGCAGTTCTTC.

The chain has TRBV11-2 and TRBJ2-6; 9 nucleotides align to TRBD1. The CDR3 length is 15 residues. Germline CDR1 reads SGHAT; CDR2 reads FQNNGV. V trimming: 5 bases; J trimming: 11 bases; junction bases outside the gene matches: 10. Here the CDR3 reads CASSHPGTGYDVLTF. DNA for the CDR3: TGTGCCAGCAGCCACCCAGGGACAGGGTACGACGTCCTGACTTTC.

In DNA, the CDR3 is TGTGCCGTAGGAAGGGGGACGGGGGCCAAAAACATTCAGTACTTC. It codes for CAVGRGTGAKNIQYF. V is TRBV6-1 and J is TRBJ2-4, with D possibly being TRBD1 (6 bases). Germline loops: CDR1 MNHNS, CDR2 SASEGT. This CDR3 spans 15 amino acids. V shed 11 bases and J shed 1 base, with 18 bases lying between them.

This clone was recorded only once. The rearrangement links TRBV11-2 to TRBJ2-4; D gene unclear. Germline V gene data show CDR1 as SGHAT and CDR2 as FQNNGV. This CDR3 region has 18 residues. V lost 1 base to trimming and J lost 2 bases, with 18 bases between them. The CDR3 protein is CASSLGPRQAKTKNIQYF. CDR3 sequence (DNA): TGTGCCAGCAGCTTAGGCCCTCGACAAGCCAAGACCAAAAACATTCAGTACTTC.

This sequence joins TRBV12-5 and TRBJ2-1, with a weak D call TRBD2 (5 bases). There are 13 residues in the CDR3. Germline V lookup: CDR1 LGHNT, CDR2 FRNRAP. V shed 1 base and J shed 4 bases, with 5 bases lying between them. CDR3 coding DNA: TGTGCTAGTGGTTTGGGAGGGTACAATGAGCAGTTCTTC. It yields the protein CASGLGGYNEQFF.

J is TRBJ2-7 and V is TRBV2; no firm D call. V lost 1 base to trimming and J lost 4 bases, with 2 bases between them. The CDR3 sequence is 11 residues long. CDR1 and CDR2 from the germline V gene are SNHLY and FYNNEI. The CDR3 sequence is CASSEGYEQYF. The CDR3, as DNA: TGTGCCAGCAGTGAAGGATACGAGCAGTACTTC.

J is TRBJ2-3 and V is TRBV5-1; tentatively, D is TRBD1 (6 bases). Trimming pared 3 bases from V and 6 bases from J, leaving 14 bases between. The CDR3 extends over 14 amino acids. Germline V CDR1 and CDR2: SGHRS, YFSETQ. CDR3 protein: CASSYTGFRDTQYF. For the CDR3, the DNA is TGCGCCAGCAGCTACACAGGGTTTAGGGATACGCAGTATTTT.

The genes are TRBV11-3 and TRBJ2-4; D remains ambiguous. This CDR3 has 16 residues. CDR1 and CDR2 from the germline V gene are SGHNT and YENEEA. V was cut by 1 base and J by 3 bases, with 13 bases left in between. Here the CDR3 DNA reads TGTGCCAGCAGCTTAGTATTCGCCGGAAACAAAAACATTCAGTACTTC. It codes for CASSLVFAGNKNIQYF. Drawing the rest from reference TRBV11-3 and TRBJ2-4, the complete variable domain is EAGVVQSPRYKIIEKKQPVAFWCNPISGHNTLYWYLQNLGQGPELLIRYENEEAVDDSQLPKDRFSAERLKGVDSTLKIQPAELGDSAVYLCASSLVFAGNKNIQYFGAGTRLSVL.

CDR3 region: CASSQHLTDTQYF. The CDR3 DNA reads as TGTGCCAGCAGTCAACACCTCACAGATACGCAGTATTTT. The J gene is TRBJ2-3, the V gene TRBV2; D unclear. The V gene lost 5 bases and the J gene lost 2 bases, with 8 bases spanning the gap. This CDR3 is built from 13 residues. The germline V gene has CDR1 SNHLY and CDR2 FYNNEI.

The rearrangement joins TRBV14 to TRBJ2-5; D ambiguous. Trimming stripped 1 base from V and 3 bases from J, with 18 bases between. This CDR3 region has 17 residues. CDR1 is SGHDN, CDR2 FVKESK, per germline. The CDR3 DNA sequence: TGTGCCAGCAGCCAAGGGTTGTGGGCAGGCCCAAAAGAGACCCAGTACTTC. Translated: CASSQGLWAGPKETQYF.

This chain uses TRBV19 with TRBJ1-2, with a tentative D call TRBD1 (5 bases). This CDR3 spans 13 amino acids. Germline V gene lookup returns CDR1 LNHDA and CDR2 SQIVND (reference sequence). The V and J ends lost 3 bases and 6 bases respectively, with 11 bases between them. The DNA of the CDR3 is TGTGCCAGTAGTATCCCGGGACGGCATGGCTACACCTTC. Residues: CASSIPGRHGYTF.

The CDR3 DNA reads as TGCGCCAGCAGCCCGACAGGTCGTATGGCTGGGGCCAACGTCCTGACTTTC. It encodes CASSPTGRMAGANVLTF. The chain recombines TRBV4-3 with TRBJ2-6; a weak D match, TRBD1 (6 bases). Germline values: CDR1 LGHNA, CDR2 YSLEER. Trimming removed 4 bases at V and 2 bases at J, with 15 bases between. This CDR3 region has 17 residues.

V gene TRBV28 combines with J gene TRBJ1-4, with 8 bases that match TRBD1. The CDR3 has 14 residues. Germline loops: CDR1 MDHEN, CDR2 SYDVKM. The V gene end was trimmed by 5 bases and the J gene end by 8 bases; junction bases not matched to a gene: 7. CDR3 in amino acids: CASSADRGAEKLFF. The CDR3 region has the DNA TGTGCCAGCAGTGCCGACAGGGGCGCCGAAAAACTGTTTTTT.

The rearrangement joins TRBV6-1 to TRBJ2-7; a possible D gene is TRBD2 (5 bases). This CDR3 has 11 residues. Germline lookup yields CDR1 MNHNS and CDR2 SASEGT. The ends were cut back, 6 bases at V and 2 bases at J, with 5 bases in the middle. The CDR3 loop is CASRLAYEQYF. CDR3 sequence (DNA): TGTGCCAGCAGACTAGCCTACGAGCAGTACTTC.

The chain carries TRBV15 and TRBJ2-1; unclear D gene. Germline V gives CDR1 LNHNV, CDR2 YYDKDF (reference sequence). Trimming removed 4 bases from V and 6 bases from J, with 7 bases in between. CDR3 length: 12 amino acids. Here the CDR3 reads CATSNGRNEQFF. CDR3 nucleotide sequence: TGTGCCACCAGCAACGGGCGCAATGAGCAGTTCTTC.

In this sample, this clone turned up once. The chain combines TRBV13 with TRBJ1-1; TRBD1 aligns across 9 bases. The ends lost 3 bases at V and 5 bases at J; junction bases unmatched: 4. CDR1 and CDR2 from the germline V gene are PRHDT and FYEKMQ (reference sequence). This CDR3 spans 14 amino acids. CDR3 loop: CASSFDRGRTEAFF. The CDR3 DNA sequence: TGTGCCAGCAGCTTTGACAGGGGGAGGACTGAAGCTTTCTTT.

The chain is built from TRBV4-3 and TRBJ2-3; 12 nucleotides align to TRBD2. CDR1 and CDR2 (germline): LGHNA, YSLEER. V was pared by 1 base and J by 5 bases, with 4 bases of the junction left unmatched. The CDR3 has 16 residues. CDR3 DNA: TGCGCCAGCAGCCAAGGGACTAGCGGGGTGGGAGATACGCAGTATTTT. Translating gives CASSQGTSGVGDTQYF.

V usage is TRBV6-1 and J usage is TRBJ2-3; D assignment may be TRBD1 or TRBD2 (5 bases each). Germline V CDR1 and CDR2: MNHNS, SASEGT. This CDR3 is 10 amino acids long. V shed 9 bases and J shed 8 bases, with 9 bases lying between them. The CDR3 region has the DNA TGTGCCAGGGGGGTGGGTACGCAGTATTTT. Translation gives CARGVGTQYF.

This clone appeared a single time. The chain employs TRBV10-3 and TRBJ2-7; 9 positions match TRBD2. The trim removed 3 bases at V and 4 bases at J, leaving 4 bases unmatched. The CDR3 contains 14 residues. Germline V lookup: CDR1 ENHRY, CDR2 SYGVKD. CDR3: CAISDGLAGYEQYF. The CDR3 DNA follows: TGTGCCATCAGTGACGGGCTAGCGGGATACGAGCAGTACTTC.

The chain carries TRBV4-3 and TRBJ2-1; D is unclear. With 1 base removed from V and 5 bases from J, the gap between germline ends came to 12 bases. The CDR3 spans 15 residues. Germline lookup yields CDR1 LGHNA and CDR2 YSLEER. As DNA, the CDR3 is TGCGCCAGCAGCCAAGTGCAGGTGTACGACAATGAGCAGTTCTTC. Translated, it gives CASSQVQVYDNEQFF.